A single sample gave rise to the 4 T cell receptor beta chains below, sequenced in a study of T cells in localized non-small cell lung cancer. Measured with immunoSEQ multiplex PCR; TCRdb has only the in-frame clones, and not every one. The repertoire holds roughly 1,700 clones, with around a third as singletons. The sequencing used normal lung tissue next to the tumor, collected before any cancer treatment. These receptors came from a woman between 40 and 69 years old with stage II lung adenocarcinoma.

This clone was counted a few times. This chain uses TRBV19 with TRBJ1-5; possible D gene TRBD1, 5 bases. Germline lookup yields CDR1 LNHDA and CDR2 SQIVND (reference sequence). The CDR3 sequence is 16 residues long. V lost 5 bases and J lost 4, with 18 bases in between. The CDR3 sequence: CASSPRGRGVNQPQHF. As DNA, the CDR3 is TGTGCCAGTAGTCCACGGGGAAGGGGCGTTAATCAGCCCCAGCATTTT.

The CDR3 here is CASSFLLGDNQPQHF. For the CDR3, the DNA is TGTGCCAGCAGCTTCCTTCTGGGGGACAATCAGCCCCAGCATTTT. The rearrangement joins TRBV11-3 to TRBJ1-5; maybe TRBD1 (5 bases). CDR1 and CDR2 from the germline V gene are SGHNT and YENEEA. This CDR3 spans 15 amino acids. V shed 3 bases and J shed 3 bases, with 12 bases lying between them.

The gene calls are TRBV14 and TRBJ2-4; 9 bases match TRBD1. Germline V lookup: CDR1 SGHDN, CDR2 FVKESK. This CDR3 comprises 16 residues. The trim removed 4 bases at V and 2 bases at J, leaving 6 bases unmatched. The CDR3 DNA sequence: TGTGCCAGCAGCCCAGGGACAGGGAAAACCAAAAACATTCAGTACTTC. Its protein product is CASSPGTGKTKNIQYF. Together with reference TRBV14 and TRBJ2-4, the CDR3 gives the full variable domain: EAGVTQFPSHSVIEKGQTVTLRCDPISGHDNLYWYRRVMGKEIKFLLHFVKESKQDESGMPNNRFLAERTGGTYSTLKVQPAELEDSGVYFCASSPGTGKTKNIQYFGAGTRLSVL.

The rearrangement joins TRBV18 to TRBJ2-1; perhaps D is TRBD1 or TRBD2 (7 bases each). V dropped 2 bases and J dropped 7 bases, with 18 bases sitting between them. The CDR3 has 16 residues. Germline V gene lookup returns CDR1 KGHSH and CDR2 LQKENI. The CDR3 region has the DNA TGTGCCAGCTCACCAGGCAGGGGGGGGCTTATGAATGAGCAGTTCTTC. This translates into CASSPGRGGLMNEQFF.